The T cell receptor beta chain under discussion was sequenced for a study of blood T cell repertoires in COVID-19. As for the study in general: The analysed material was cDNA or gDNA that came from T cells, B-cell-depleted T cells, or PBMCs.

Study members were between roughly 18 and 100 years old and lived in around 24 US regions. Donors of Cohort 3 who recovered were those that had two negative PCRs, clearance, or symptom resolution. Assay: immunoSEQ multiplex PCR; the TCRdb copy retains only in-frame clones and omits some. The top ten clones hold around 10% of a sample with about 130,000 clones, 70% to 85% of them seen once. CDR1 SGHRS and CDR2 YFSETQ come from the germline V gene. The CDR3 extends over 13 amino acids. V was shortened by 5 bases and J by 4 bases, with 12 bases between the two germline ends. The sample holds one count of this clone.

The material sequenced was PBMCs or T cells enriched from blood (not recorded which). The sequence derives from a man over 45 who had recovered from COVID-19. The J gene is TRBJ2-5, the V gene TRBV5-1; possibly TRBD2 for D (6 bases). For the CDR3, the DNA is TGCGCCAGCAGGCCGGGCGGGGTAGAGACCCAGTACTTC. It translates to CASRPGGVETQYF.